This is a list of T cell receptor beta chains from one sample in a study of radiotherapy plus CTLA-4 blockade in lung cancer. Libraries were prepared by immunoSEQ multiplex PCR; TCRdb keeps only in-frame clonotypes and omits some of them. This table holds roughly 62,000 clones, about 72% found once. The sequences come from peripheral blood, collected from a patient treated with radiotherapy plus ipilimumab. Receptors originate from a human donor with non-small cell lung cancer who had a complete response to radiotherapy plus ipilimumab. CDR3s include the opening cysteine and the closing phenylalanine or tryptophan. D genes are given only for firm matches. The size entry is marked missing in some rows and otherwise reads once, few, many or a size class.

size: once; length: 12; D: NA; V: TRBV7-9; J: TRBJ2-2; DNA: TGTGCCAGCAGCTTATCCACCGGGGAGCTGTTTTTT; CDR3: CASSLSTGELFF
size: few; length: 12; D: NA; V: TRBV27; J: TRBJ1-3; DNA: TGTGCCAGCGGGGAAGCTGGAAACACCATATATTTT; CDR3: CASGEAGNTIYF
size: NA; length: 13; D: NA; V: TRBV25-1; J: TRBJ1-2; DNA: TGTGCCAGCAGTGAAAAGGAGAACTATGGCTACACCTTC; CDR3: CASSEKENYGYTF
size: NA; length: 14; D: TRBD1; V: TRBV5-6; J: TRBJ1-6; DNA: TGTGCCAGCAACTATGGACAGGGGGATTCACCCCTCCACTTT; CDR3: CASNYGQGDSPLHF
size: NA; length: 17; D: TRBD1; V: TRBV19; J: TRBJ1-2; DNA: TGTGCCAGTAGTATAACGGGGACAGGGCCCTCTAACTATGGCTACACCTTC; CDR3: CASSITGTGPSNYGYTF
size: NA; length: 14; D: NA; V: TRBV18; J: TRBJ2-7; DNA: TGTGCCAGCTCACCACTACCACCCCTTTACGAGCAGTACTTC; CDR3: CASSPLPPLYEQYF
size: NA; length: 15; D: TRBD2; V: TRBV11-3; J: TRBJ2-1; DNA: TGTGCCAGCAGCTTCTCTCGGGGGGCCTACAATGAGCAGTTCTTC; CDR3: CASSFSRGAYNEQFF
size: NA; length: 13; D: NA; V: TRBV19; J: TRBJ1-2; DNA: TGTGCCAGTAGCCCGGACAGTTGGAATGGCTACACCTTC; CDR3: CASSPDSWNGYTF
size: NA; length: 16; D: TRBD1; V: TRBV5-6; J: TRBJ1-1; DNA: TGTGCCAGCAGCTCCTATTCGGGACAGGGGGGAACTGAAGCTTTCTTT; CDR3: CASSSYSGQGGTEAFF
size: NA; length: 13; D: NA; V: TRBV7-2; J: TRBJ2-1; DNA: TGTGCCAGCAGCTTGTTGGGAACAGACGAGCAGTTCTTC; CDR3: CASSLLGTDEQFF
size: NA; length: 14; D: TRBD1; V: TRBV4-1; J: TRBJ1-5; DNA: TGCGCCAGCAGCCAAGATGGACAGGTACAGCCCCAGCATTTT; CDR3: CASSQDGQVQPQHF
size: NA; length: 15; D: NA; V: TRBV7-2; J: TRBJ2-5; DNA: TGTGCCAGCAGCTTAGCGATGACGCAGGGAGAGACCCAGTACTTC; CDR3: CASSLAMTQGETQYF
size: few; length: 16; D: NA; V: TRBV7-2; J: TRBJ1-5; DNA: TGTGCCAGCAGCTTAGACGTAGGGCGTGACAATCAGCCCCAGCATTTT; CDR3: CASSLDVGRDNQPQHF
size: NA; length: 15; D: NA; V: TRBV11-2; J: TRBJ2-7; DNA: TGTGCCAGCAGCCCAGGACAGAGCATCTCCTACGAGCAGTACTTC; CDR3: CASSPGQSISYEQYF
size: NA; length: 14; D: TRBD1; V: TRBV30; J: TRBJ1-4; DNA: TGTGCCTGGACGCCAACAGGGGGGAATGAAAAACTGTTTTTT; CDR3: CAWTPTGGNEKLFF
size: NA; length: 15; D: NA; V: TRBV6-5; J: TRBJ2-2; DNA: TGTGCCAGCAATGGACGGGGATTGGGCACCGGGGAGCTGTTTTTT; CDR3: CASNGRGLGTGELFF
size: NA; length: 15; D: TRBD1; V: TRBV18; J: TRBJ2-1; DNA: TGTGCCAGCTCCGACCGGGACAGGGCTGACAATGAGCAGTTCTTC; CDR3: CASSDRDRADNEQFF
size: NA; length: 13; D: NA; V: TRBV2; J: TRBJ1-5; DNA: TGTGCCAGTGGAATCAGGGCCAATCAGCCCCAGCATTTT; CDR3: CASGIRANQPQHF
size: NA; length: 14; D: NA; V: TRBV19; J: TRBJ2-1; DNA: TGTGCCAGTAGTATAGATTGGGCAGGGAATGAGCAGTTCTTC; CDR3: CASSIDWAGNEQFF
size: NA; length: 13; D: NA; V: TRBV30; J: TRBJ1-2; DNA: TGTGCCTGGAGTCAGGTAGAACAGCGCGGCTACACCTTC; CDR3: CAWSQVEQRGYTF
size: NA; length: 16; D: TRBD2; V: TRBV11-3; J: TRBJ2-2; DNA: TGTGCCAGCATGATTTTAGCGGGGGAAAACACCGGGGAGCTGTTTTTT; CDR3: CASMILAGENTGELFF
size: once; length: 18; D: TRBD2; V: TRBV6-1; J: TRBJ2-5; DNA: TGTGCCAGCAGTGAAGCTTGGGTAGCGGGGGCGGTTGGTGAGACCCAGTACTTC; CDR3: CASSEAWVAGAVGETQYF
size: NA; length: 14; D: NA; V: TRBV29-1; J: TRBJ1-3; DNA: TGCAGCGTTGTGGGAGGGTTCACTGGAAACACCATATATTTT; CDR3: CSVVGGFTGNTIYF
size: NA; length: 15; D: NA; V: TRBV27; J: TRBJ1-2; DNA: TGTGCCAGCAGTTCCCAGTGGGGGCGGAACTATGGCTACACCTTC; CDR3: CASSSQWGRNYGYTF
size: NA; length: 18; D: TRBD2; V: TRBV28; J: TRBJ2-1; DNA: TGTGCCAGCAGTTTTCGGACCAGGACTAGCGGGACGGGTGGCGAGCAGTTCTTC; CDR3: CASSFRTRTSGTGGEQFF
size: NA; length: 14; D: NA; V: TRBV4-3; J: TRBJ2-2; DNA: TGCGCCAGCAGCCGGACTGAGTTAACCGGGGAGCTGTTTTTT; CDR3: CASSRTELTGELFF
size: NA; length: 15; D: NA; V: TRBV9; J: TRBJ2-1; DNA: TGTGCCAGCAGCCCTGGGGTTGGGTCCTACAATGAGCAGTTCTTC; CDR3: CASSPGVGSYNEQFF
size: NA; length: 19; D: NA; V: TRBV19; J: TRBJ2-2; DNA: TGTGCCAGTAGTATAGATCTATGGTCAACCCGGCAAAACACCGGGGAGCTGTTTTTT; CDR3: CASSIDLWSTRQNTGELFF
size: NA; length: 14; D: NA; V: TRBV5-5; J: TRBJ2-7; DNA: TGTGCCAGCAGCTTGTTCCGAGACCCCGTCGAGCAGTACTTC; CDR3: CASSLFRDPVEQYF
size: NA; length: 16; D: NA; V: TRBV5-4; J: TRBJ2-1; DNA: TGTGCCAGCAGCTTGGACGGCAGGGCCTCCTACAATGAGCAGTTCTTC; CDR3: CASSLDGRASYNEQFF
size: medium-sized; length: 11; D: NA; V: TRBV20-1; J: TRBJ2-1; DNA: TGCAGTGCTAGAGGACCCAATGAGCAGTTCTTC; CDR3: CSARGPNEQFF
size: NA; length: 15; D: NA; V: TRBV5-1; J: TRBJ2-3; DNA: TGCGCCAGCACACAGGGCCGGATAACCACAGATACGCAGTATTTT; CDR3: CASTQGRITTDTQYF
size: NA; length: 14; D: NA; V: TRBV30; J: TRBJ1-4; DNA: TGTGCCTGGAGACCCACGGGGGGGAATGAAAAACTGTTTTTT; CDR3: CAWRPTGGNEKLFF
size: NA; length: 12; D: NA; V: TRBV25-1; J: TRBJ2-7; DNA: TGTGCCAGCAGTGGACTACAGGGAGTGGAGTACTTC; CDR3: CASSGLQGVEYF
size: NA; length: 18; D: NA; V: TRBV6-4; J: TRBJ1-2; DNA: TGTGCCAGCAGTGAACCATCCGGGACTAAACCTTTTGGGTATGGCTACACCTTC; CDR3: CASSEPSGTKPFGYGYTF
size: few; length: 15; D: NA; V: TRBV9; J: TRBJ2-5; DNA: TGTGCCAGCAGCGTAGAGTACGGAACTGGGGAGACCCAGTACTTC; CDR3: CASSVEYGTGETQYF
size: NA; length: 19; D: TRBD1; V: TRBV6-4; J: TRBJ1-2; DNA: TGTGCCAGCAGTGACGCCTCCGGGACAGGGGGCGACTATAACTATGGCTACACCTTC; CDR3: CASSDASGTGGDYNYGYTF